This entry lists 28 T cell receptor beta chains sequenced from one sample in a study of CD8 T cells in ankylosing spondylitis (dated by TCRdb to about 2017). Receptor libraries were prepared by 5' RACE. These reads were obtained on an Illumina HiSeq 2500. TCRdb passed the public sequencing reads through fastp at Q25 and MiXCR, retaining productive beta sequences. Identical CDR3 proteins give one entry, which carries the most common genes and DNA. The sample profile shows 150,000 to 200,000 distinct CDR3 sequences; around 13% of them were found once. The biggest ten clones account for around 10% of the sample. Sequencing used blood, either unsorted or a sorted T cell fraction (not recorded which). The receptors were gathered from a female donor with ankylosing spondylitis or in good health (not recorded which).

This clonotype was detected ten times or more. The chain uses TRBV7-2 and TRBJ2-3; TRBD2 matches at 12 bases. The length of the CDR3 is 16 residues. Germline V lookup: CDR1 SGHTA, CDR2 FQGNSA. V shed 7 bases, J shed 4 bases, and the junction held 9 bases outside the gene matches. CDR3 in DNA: TGTGCCAGCAAGACTAGCGGGAGCCGGCGAGCAGATACGCAGTATTTT. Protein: CASKTSGSRRADTQYF.

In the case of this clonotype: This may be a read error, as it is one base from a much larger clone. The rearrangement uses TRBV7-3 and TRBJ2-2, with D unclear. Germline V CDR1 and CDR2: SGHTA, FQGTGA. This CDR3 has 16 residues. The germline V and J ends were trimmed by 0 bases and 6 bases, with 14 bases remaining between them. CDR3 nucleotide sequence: TGTGCCAGCAGCTTAACGTACCCCCGGCGAGCCGGGGAGCTGTTTTTT. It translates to CASSLTYPRRAGELFF.

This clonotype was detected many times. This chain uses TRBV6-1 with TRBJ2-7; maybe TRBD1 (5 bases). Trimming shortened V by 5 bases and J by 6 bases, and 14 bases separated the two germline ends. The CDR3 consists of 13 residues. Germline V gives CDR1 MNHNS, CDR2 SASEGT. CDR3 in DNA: TGTGCCAGCAGTATGCAGGGCCGCGTCGAGCAGTACTTC. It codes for CASSMQGRVEQYF.

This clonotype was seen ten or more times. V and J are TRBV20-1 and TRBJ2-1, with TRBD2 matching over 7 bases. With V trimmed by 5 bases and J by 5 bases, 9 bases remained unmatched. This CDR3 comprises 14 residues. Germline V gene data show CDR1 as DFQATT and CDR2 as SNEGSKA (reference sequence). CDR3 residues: CSAPGGGVHNEQFF. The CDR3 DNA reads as TGCAGTGCTCCGGGGGGAGGGGTCCACAATGAGCAGTTCTTC.

DNA for the CDR3: TGCAGTGCAAGCGATCTCCTGGGACAGATAGCCGGGGAGCTGTTTTTT. Its protein is CSASDLLGQIAGELFF. The chain joins TRBV20-1 to TRBJ2-2; 7 bases are a match to TRBD1. The CDR3 sequence is 16 residues long. Trimming removed 6 bases from V and 6 bases from J; junction bases left unmatched: 16. CDR1 DFQATT and CDR2 SNEGSKA come from the germline V gene (reference sequence).

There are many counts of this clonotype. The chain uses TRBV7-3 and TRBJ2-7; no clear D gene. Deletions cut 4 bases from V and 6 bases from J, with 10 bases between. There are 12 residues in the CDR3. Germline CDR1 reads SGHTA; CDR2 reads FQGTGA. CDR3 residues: CASSSGSGEQYF. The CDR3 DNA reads TGTGCCAGCAGCTCTGGATCAGGCGAGCAGTACTTC.

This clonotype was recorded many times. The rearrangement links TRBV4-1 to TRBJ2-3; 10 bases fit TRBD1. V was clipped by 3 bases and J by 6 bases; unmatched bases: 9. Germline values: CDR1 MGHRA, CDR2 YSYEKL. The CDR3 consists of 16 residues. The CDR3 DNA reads TGCGCCAGCAGCCAGGCTGCCGGGACAGGGGCTGATACGCAGTATTTT. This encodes CASSQAAGTGADTQYF.

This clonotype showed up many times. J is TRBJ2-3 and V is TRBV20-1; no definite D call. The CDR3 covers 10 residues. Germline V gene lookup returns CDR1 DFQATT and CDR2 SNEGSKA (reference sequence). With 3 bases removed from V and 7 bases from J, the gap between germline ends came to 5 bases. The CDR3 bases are TGCAGTGCTAGGGAGAATACGCAGTATTTT. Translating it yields CSARENTQYF.

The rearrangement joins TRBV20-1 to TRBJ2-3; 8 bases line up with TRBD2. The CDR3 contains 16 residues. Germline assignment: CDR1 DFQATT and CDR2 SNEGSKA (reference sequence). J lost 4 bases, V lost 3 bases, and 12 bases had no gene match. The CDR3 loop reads CSASRGGSGMADTQYF. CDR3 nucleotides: TGCAGTGCTAGTCGGGGCGGTAGCGGGATGGCAGATACGCAGTATTTT.

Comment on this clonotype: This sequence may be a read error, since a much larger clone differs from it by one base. CDR3 region: CASSRRGGGSYTF. The DNA for the CDR3 is TGTGCCAGCAGCCGCCGGGGGGGAGGTAGCTACACCTTC. This sequence joins TRBV3-1 and TRBJ1-2, with D maybe TRBD1 (5 bases). This CDR3 has 13 residues. V gave up 4 bases and J gave up 9 bases, with 15 bases separating them. Per the germline V gene, CDR1 is LGHDT and CDR2 is YNNKEL (reference sequence).

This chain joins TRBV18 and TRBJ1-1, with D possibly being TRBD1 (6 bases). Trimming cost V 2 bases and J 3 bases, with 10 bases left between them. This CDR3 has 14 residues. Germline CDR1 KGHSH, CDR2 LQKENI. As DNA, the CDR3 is TGTGCCAGCTCACCAGGACCAGGGGACACTGAAGCTTTCTTT. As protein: CASSPGPGDTEAFF.

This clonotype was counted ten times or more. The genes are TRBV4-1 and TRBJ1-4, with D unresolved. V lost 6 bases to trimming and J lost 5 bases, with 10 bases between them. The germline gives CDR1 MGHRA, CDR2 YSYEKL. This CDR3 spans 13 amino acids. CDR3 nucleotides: TGCGCCAGCAGGGATCAGAAGAATGAAAAACTGTTTTTT. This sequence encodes CASRDQKNEKLFF.

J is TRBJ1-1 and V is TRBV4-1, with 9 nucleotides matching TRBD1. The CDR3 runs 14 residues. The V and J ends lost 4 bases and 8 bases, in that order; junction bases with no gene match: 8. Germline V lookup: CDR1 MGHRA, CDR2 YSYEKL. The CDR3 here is CASSPPNRGQEAFF. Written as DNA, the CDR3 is TGCGCCAGCAGCCCACCGAACAGGGGGCAGGAAGCTTTCTTT.

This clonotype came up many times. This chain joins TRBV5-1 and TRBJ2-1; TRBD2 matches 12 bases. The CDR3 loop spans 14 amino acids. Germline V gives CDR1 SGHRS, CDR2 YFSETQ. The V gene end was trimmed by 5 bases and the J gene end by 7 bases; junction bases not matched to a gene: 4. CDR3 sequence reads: CASRYGTSGNEQFF. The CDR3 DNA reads TGCGCCAGCAGATATGGGACTAGCGGGAATGAGCAGTTCTTC. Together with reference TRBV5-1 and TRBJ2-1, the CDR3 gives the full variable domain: KAGVTQTPRYLIKTRGQQVTLSCSPISGHRSVSWYQQTPGQGLQFLFEYFSETQRNKGNFPGRFSGRQFSNSRSEMNVSTLELGDSALYLCASRYGTSGNEQFFGPGTRLTVL.

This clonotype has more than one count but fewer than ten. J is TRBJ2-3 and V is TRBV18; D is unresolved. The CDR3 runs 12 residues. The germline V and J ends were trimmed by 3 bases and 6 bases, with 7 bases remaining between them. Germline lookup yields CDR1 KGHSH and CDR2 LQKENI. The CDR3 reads CASSPTSDTQYF. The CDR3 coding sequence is TGTGCCAGCTCACCTACTTCGGATACGCAGTATTTT.

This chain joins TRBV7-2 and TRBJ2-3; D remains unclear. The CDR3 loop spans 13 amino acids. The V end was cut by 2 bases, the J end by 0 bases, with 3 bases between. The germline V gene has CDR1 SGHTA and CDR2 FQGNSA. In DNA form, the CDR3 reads TGTGCCAGCAGCTTATATAGCACAGATACGCAGTATTTT. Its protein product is CASSLYSTDTQYF.

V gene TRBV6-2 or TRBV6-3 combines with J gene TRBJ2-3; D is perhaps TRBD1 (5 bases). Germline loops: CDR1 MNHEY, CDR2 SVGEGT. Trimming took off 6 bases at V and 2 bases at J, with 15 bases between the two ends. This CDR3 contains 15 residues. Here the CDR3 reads CASRKGHRYTDTQYF. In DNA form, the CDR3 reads TGTGCCAGCAGAAAAGGACATCGATACACAGATACGCAGTATTTT.

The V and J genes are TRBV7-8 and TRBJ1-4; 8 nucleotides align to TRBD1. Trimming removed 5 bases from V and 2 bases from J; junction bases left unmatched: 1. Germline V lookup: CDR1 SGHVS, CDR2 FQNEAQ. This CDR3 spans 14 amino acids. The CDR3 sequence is CASSRDRTNEKLFF. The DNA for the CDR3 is TGTGCCAGCAGCCGGGACAGGACTAATGAAAAACTGTTTTTT.

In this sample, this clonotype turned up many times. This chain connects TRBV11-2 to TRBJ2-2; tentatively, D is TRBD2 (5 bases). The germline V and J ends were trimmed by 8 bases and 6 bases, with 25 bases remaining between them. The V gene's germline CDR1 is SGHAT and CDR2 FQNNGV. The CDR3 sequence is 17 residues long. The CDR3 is CASGSWRFRKSPGELFF. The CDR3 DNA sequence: TGTGCCAGCGGATCTTGGAGGTTCAGGAAATCCCCCGGGGAGCTGTTTTTT. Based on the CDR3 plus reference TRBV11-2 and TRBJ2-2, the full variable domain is EAGVAQSPRYKIIEKRQSVAFWCNPISGHATLYWYQQILGQGPKLLIQFQNNGVVDDSQLPKDRFSAERLKGVDSTLKIQPAKLEDSAVYLCASGSWRFRKSPGELFFGEGSRLTVL.

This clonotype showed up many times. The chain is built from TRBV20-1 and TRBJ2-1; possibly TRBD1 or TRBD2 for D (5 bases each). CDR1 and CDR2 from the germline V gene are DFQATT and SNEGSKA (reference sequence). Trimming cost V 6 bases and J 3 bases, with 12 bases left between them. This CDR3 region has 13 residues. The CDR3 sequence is CSAAVGDYNEQFF. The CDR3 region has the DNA TGCAGTGCCGCGGTGGGGGACTACAATGAGCAGTTCTTC.

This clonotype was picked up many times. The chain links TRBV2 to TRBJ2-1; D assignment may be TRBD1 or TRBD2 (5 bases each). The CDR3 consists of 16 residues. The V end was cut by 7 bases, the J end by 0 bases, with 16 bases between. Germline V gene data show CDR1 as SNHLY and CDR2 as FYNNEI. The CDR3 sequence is CASTEGRTSSYNEQFF. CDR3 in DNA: TGTGCCAGCACCGAGGGGCGGACGAGCTCCTACAATGAGCAGTTCTTC.

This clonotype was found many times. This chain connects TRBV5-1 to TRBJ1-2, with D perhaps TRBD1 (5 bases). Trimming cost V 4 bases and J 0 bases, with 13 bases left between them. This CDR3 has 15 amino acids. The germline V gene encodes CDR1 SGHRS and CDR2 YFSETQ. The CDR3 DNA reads TGCGCCAGCAGCAACCGGGACGGAGCTAACTATGGCTACACCTTC. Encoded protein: CASSNRDGANYGYTF.

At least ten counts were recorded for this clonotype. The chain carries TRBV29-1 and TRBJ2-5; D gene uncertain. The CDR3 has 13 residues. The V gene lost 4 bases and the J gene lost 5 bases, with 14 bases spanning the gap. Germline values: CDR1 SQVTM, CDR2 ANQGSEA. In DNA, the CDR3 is TGCAGCGTTGGGAATCCCCTTTTGGAGACCCAGTACTTC. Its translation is CSVGNPLLETQYF.

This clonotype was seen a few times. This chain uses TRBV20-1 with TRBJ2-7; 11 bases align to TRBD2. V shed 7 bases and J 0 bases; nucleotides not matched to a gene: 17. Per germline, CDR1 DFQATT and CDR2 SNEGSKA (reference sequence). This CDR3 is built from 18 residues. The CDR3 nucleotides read TGCAGTGTTAAGACGGGACTAGCGGCGACTGAGAGCTCCTACGAGCAGTACTTC. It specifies CSVKTGLAATESSYEQYF.

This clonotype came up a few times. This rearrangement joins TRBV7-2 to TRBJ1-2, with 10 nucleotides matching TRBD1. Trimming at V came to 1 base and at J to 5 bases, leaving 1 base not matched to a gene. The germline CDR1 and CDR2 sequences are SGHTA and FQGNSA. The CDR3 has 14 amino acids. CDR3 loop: CASSLVGQGYGYTF. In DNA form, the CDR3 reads TGTGCCAGCAGCTTAGTGGGACAGGGGTATGGCTACACCTTC.

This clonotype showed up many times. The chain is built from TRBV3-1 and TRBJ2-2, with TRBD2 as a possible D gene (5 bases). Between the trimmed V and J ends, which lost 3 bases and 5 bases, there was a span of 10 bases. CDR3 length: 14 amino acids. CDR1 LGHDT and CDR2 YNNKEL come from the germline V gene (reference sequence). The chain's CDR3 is CASSQTEGTGELFF. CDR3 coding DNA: TGTGCCAGCAGCCAGACCGAGGGAACCGGGGAGCTGTTTTTT.

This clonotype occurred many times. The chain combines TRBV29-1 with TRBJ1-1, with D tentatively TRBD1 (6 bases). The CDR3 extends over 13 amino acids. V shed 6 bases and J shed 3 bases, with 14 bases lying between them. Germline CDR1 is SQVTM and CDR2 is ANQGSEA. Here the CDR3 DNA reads TGCAGCGTCCACAGGGAGCGGCACACTGAAGCTTTCTTT. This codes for CSVHRERHTEAFF.

This CDR3 is CASSVQGAGGEQYF. The CDR3 DNA sequence: TGTGCCAGCAGCGTACAGGGGGCAGGCGGCGAGCAGTACTTC. The V call is TRBV7-2, the J call TRBJ2-7; 9 bases are shared with TRBD1. CDR1 is SGHTA, CDR2 FQGNSA, per germline. This CDR3 has 14 residues. The trim removed 5 bases at V and 6 bases at J, leaving 8 bases unmatched.